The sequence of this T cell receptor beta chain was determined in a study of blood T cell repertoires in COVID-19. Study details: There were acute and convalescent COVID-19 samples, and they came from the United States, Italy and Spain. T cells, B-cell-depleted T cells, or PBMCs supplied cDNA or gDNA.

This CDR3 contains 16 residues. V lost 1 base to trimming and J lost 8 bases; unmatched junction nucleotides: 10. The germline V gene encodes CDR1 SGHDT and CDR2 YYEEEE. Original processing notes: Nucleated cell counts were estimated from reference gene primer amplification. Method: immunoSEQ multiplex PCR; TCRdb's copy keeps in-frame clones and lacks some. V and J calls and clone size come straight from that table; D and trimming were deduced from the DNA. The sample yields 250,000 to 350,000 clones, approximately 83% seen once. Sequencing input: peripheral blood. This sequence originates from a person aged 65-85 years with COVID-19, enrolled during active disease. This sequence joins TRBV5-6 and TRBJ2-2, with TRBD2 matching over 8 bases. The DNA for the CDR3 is TGTGCCAGCAGCTTGTTGAGCGGGAGTGCATTAGGGGAGCTGTTTTTT. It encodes CASSLLSGSALGELFF.